These 15 T cell receptor beta chains were sequenced from one sample in a study of T cells in Graves' hyperthyroidism and ophthalmopathy. Amplification yielded TCR beta CDR3 regions, with RNA transcripts as the source. First-round RT-PCR targeting the TCR CDR3 was performed with the HTBI primer set. TCRdb itself ran the multiplex PCR reads through MiXCR, one entry per CDR3 protein. Seen here are about 46,000 distinct CDR3 sequences, roughly 49% observed once, and the top ten hold 32%. Sequencing was performed on peripheral blood or thyroid tissue (not recorded which). All receptors come from a woman between 45 and 60 years old with Graves' hyperthyroidism.

This clonotype came up once. The V call is TRBV11-2, the J call TRBJ2-7; no firm D call. Trimming left V 1 base short and J 2 bases short, with 6 bases between. Germline values: CDR1 SGHAT, CDR2 FQNNGV. This CDR3 comprises 13 residues. CDR3: CASSLVGPYEQYF. The CDR3 region has the DNA TGTGCCAGCAGCTTAGTCGGCCCCTACGAGCAGTACTTC.

This clonotype is judged medium-sized. The rearrangement uses TRBV14 and TRBJ1-6; D not certain. Germline CDR1 and CDR2: SGHDN and FVKESK. This CDR3 comprises 13 residues. Trimming stripped 2 bases from V and 4 bases from J, with 3 bases between. The DNA of the CDR3 is TGTGCCAGCAGCCAAAAGTATAATTCACCCCTCCACTTT. This gives the protein CASSQKYNSPLHF.

The chain uses TRBV11-1 and TRBJ2-7, with D possibly matching TRBD1 (5 bases). The CDR3 loop spans 14 amino acids. Per germline, CDR1 SGHAT and CDR2 FQDESV (reference sequence). The ends were cut back, 3 bases at V and 3 bases at J, with 12 bases in the middle. CDR3 residues: CASSLARVVYEQYF. The CDR3 region has the DNA TGTGCCAGCAGCTTGGCCAGGGTGGTCTACGAGCAGTACTTC. Full variable domain (remainder filled in from reference TRBV11-1 and TRBJ2-7): EAEVAQSPRYKITEKSQAVAFWCDPISGHATLYWYRQILGQGPELLVQFQDESVVDDSQLPKDRFSAERLKGVDSTLKIQPAELGDSAMYLCASSLARVVYEQYFGPGTRLTVT.

This clonotype was seen ten or more times. This chain uses TRBV2 with TRBJ2-7; the D is unclear. The CDR3 consists of 13 residues. Germline-derived CDR1 and CDR2 are SNHLY and FYNNEI. Trimming stripped 5 bases from V and 3 bases from J, with 11 bases between. The CDR3 DNA reads TGTGCCAGCAGTTACCGGGCCCTCTACGAGCAGTACTTC. Its protein is CASSYRALYEQYF.

This clonotype was counted many times. A read error may be the cause here, since a much bigger clone is one base away. The genes are TRBV6-5 and TRBJ1-1; D gene uncertain. Germline lookup yields CDR1 MNHEY and CDR2 SVGAGI. Trimming left V 9 bases short and J 0 bases short, with 14 bases between. The CDR3 runs 14 residues. DNA for the CDR3: TGTGCCAGTCAGAGCGGCGCTATGAACACTGAAGCTTTCTTT. It specifies CASQSGAMNTEAFF.

There are many counts of this clonotype. This CDR3 is CASSSTLRTVSGANVLTF. The DNA of the CDR3 is TGTGCCAGCAGCAGCACTCTACGGACAGTCTCTGGGGCCAACGTCCTGACTTTC. The chain combines TRBV5-8 with TRBJ2-6, with a tentative D call TRBD1 (6 bases). This CDR3 spans 18 amino acids. V lost 4 bases to trimming and J lost 0 bases, with 17 bases between them. The germline V gene encodes CDR1 SGHTS and CDR2 YDEGEE.

V usage is TRBV7-8 and J usage is TRBJ1-6, with D unclear. Trimming shortened V by 5 bases and J by 6 bases, and 11 bases separated the two germline ends. The CDR3 sequence is 14 residues long. The germline CDR1 and CDR2 sequences are SGHVS and FQNEAQ. The CDR3 reads CASSEEGGNSPLHF. CDR3 nucleotide sequence: TGTGCCAGCAGCGAAGAGGGAGGTAATTCACCCCTCCACTTT.

Ten or more counts support this clonotype. The chain couples TRBV5-6 to TRBJ1-2; D call uncertain. Trimming took off 3 bases at V and 4 bases at J, with 10 bases between the two ends. The CDR3 covers 13 residues. CDR1 SGHDT and CDR2 YYEEEE come from the germline V gene. CDR3 in DNA: TGTGCCAGCAGCTATGACGGTTCCTATGGCTACACCTTC. This sequence encodes CASSYDGSYGYTF.

The V and J genes are TRBV7-2 and TRBJ1-4; 7 nucleotides match TRBD1. This CDR3 has 17 amino acids. Germline lookup yields CDR1 SGHTA and CDR2 FQGNSA. The junction had 17 bases not matched to a gene; V was cut back by 5 bases and J by 8 bases. CDR3 nucleotides: TGTGCCAGCAGCGTTAGAGGGGGCACTGGGGGTGGCGAAAAACTGTTTTTT. Protein product: CASSVRGGTGGGEKLFF.

This clonotype showed up just a few times. The chain couples TRBV20-1 to TRBJ2-3; 8 nucleotides agree with TRBD2. The CDR3 sequence is 15 residues long. CDR1 DFQATT and CDR2 SNEGSKA come from the germline V gene (reference sequence). The junction had 9 bases not matched to a gene; V was cut back by 0 bases and J by 7 bases. In DNA form, the CDR3 reads TGCAGTGCTAGAGATATAGGGACTAGTTTAAATACGCAGTATTTT. It is translated as CSARDIGTSLNTQYF.

This clonotype was detected many times. This chain uses TRBV20-1 with TRBJ2-3, with D possibly called TRBD1 or TRBD2 (7 bases each). The CDR3 extends over 14 amino acids. Trimming shortened V by 5 bases and J by 6 bases, and 18 bases separated the two germline ends. Germline V gives CDR1 DFQATT, CDR2 SNEGSKA (reference sequence). Here the CDR3 reads CSAQGGAQSDTQYF. The CDR3 coding sequence is TGCAGTGCTCAGGGGGGGGCCCAGTCGGATACGCAGTATTTT.

In this sample, this clonotype turned up once. J is TRBJ2-2 and V is TRBV6-1, with D maybe TRBD2 (6 bases). Deletions cut 6 bases from V and 1 base from J, with 9 bases between. The CDR3 contains 14 residues. Germline V lookup: CDR1 MNHNS, CDR2 SASEGT. The CDR3 DNA reads TGTGCCAGCAGCTTGGAGGGGAACACCGGGGAGCTGTTTTTT. Protein sequence: CASSLEGNTGELFF.

The chain uses TRBV20-1 and TRBJ2-5, with D perhaps matching TRBD2 (7 bases). This CDR3 is built from 14 residues. Between the trimmed V and J ends, which lost 3 bases and 0 bases, there was a span of 11 bases. Germline V lookup: CDR1 DFQATT, CDR2 SNEGSKA (reference sequence). CDR3 in amino acids: CSARAGAYQETQYF. The CDR3 coding sequence is TGCAGTGCTAGGGCGGGGGCGTACCAAGAGACCCAGTACTTC.

This clonotype was detected ten times or more. The V call is TRBV5-6, the J call TRBJ1-2; no definite D call. Germline lookup yields CDR1 SGHDT and CDR2 YYEEEE. V lost 0 bases and J 4 bases, leaving 7 bases between the germline ends. The CDR3 has 13 residues. CDR3 sequence reads: CASSLDSTYGYTF. The CDR3 DNA sequence: TGTGCCAGCAGCTTGGACAGCACCTATGGCTACACCTTC.

This clonotype was detected ten times or more. This chain links TRBV2 with TRBJ2-7; 10 nucleotides align to TRBD1. This CDR3 comprises 12 residues. Germline assignment: CDR1 SNHLY and CDR2 FYNNEI. V lost 4 bases and J lost 6; bases outside the gene matches: 0. CDR3 protein: CASSGTGGEQYF. CDR3 DNA: TGTGCCAGCAGTGGGACAGGGGGCGAGCAGTACTTC.